Listed below are T cell receptor beta chains from one sample, sequenced in a study of shared clonotypes between healthy human individuals. Sequencing used immunoSEQ multiplex PCR; TCRdb keeps in-frame clones, though not all of them. The repertoire holds a few million clones, with roughly 92% as singletons. Sequenced sample: naive CD4+ T cells sorted from blood. These receptors were collected from a man between 18 and 35 years old in good health. CDR3s include the opening cysteine and the closing phenylalanine or tryptophan.

V gene: TRBV5-1; CDR3 protein: CASSLANRALDTEAFF
V gene: TRBV5-1; CDR3 protein: CASSLPLAGGPNEQFF
V gene: TRBV7-2; CDR3 protein: CASSKTLKNSPLHF
V gene: TRBV29-1; CDR3 protein: CSVEDPGETQYF
V gene: TRBV7-9; CDR3 protein: CASSLEVGRTNTEAFF
V gene: TRBV5-4; CDR3 protein: CASSDRSLEQYF
V gene: TRBV5-1; CDR3 protein: CASSPAVYSGANVLTF
V gene: TRBV10-1; CDR3 protein: CASSEGSVGDTEAFF
V gene: TRBV5-6; CDR3 protein: CASSLKQGTLNYGYTF
V gene: TRBV25-1; CDR3 protein: CASSESAGGNSPLHF
V gene: TRBV6-5; CDR3 protein: CASSYSRGRLNEQFF
V gene: TRBV4-1; CDR3 protein: CASSPVGLAGGTGELFF
V gene: TRBV6-1; CDR3 protein: CASSVDVTTGAGGYTF
V gene: TRBV6-6; CDR3 protein: CASTGTGGSPLHF
V gene: TRBV28; CDR3 protein: CASKGGSPYQPQHF
V gene: TRBV10-3; CDR3 protein: CAISEYTGNEQYF
V gene: TRBV7-8; CDR3 protein: CASSLVTGGRGGQPQHF
V gene: TRBV19; CDR3 protein: CASSDTQGDTQYF
V gene: TRBV6-6; CDR3 protein: CASSGITLGNTIYF
V gene: TRBV7-9; CDR3 protein: CASSFWTGVQETQYF
V gene: TRBV5-6; CDR3 protein: CASSWGPDRTQYF
V gene: TRBV6-5; CDR3 protein: CASSPLGFGPLHF
V gene: TRBV6-5; CDR3 protein: CASSYSGYGYTF
V gene: TRBV29-1; CDR3 protein: CSVAGGGTEAFF
V gene: TRBV11-2; CDR3 protein: CASSLDGAGRALEQYF
V gene: TRBV29-1; CDR3 protein: CSVEDRGRGISGGANVLTF